This T cell receptor beta chain was captured in a study of CD8+ T cells in alopecia areata. Collected material from alopecia areata patients comprised lesional scalp punch biopsies and peripheral blood. Between the trimmed V and J ends, which lost 4 bases and 5 bases, there was a span of 9 bases. Germline V gene data show CDR1 as MNHEY and CDR2 as SMNVEV (reference sequence). The CDR3 is 13 residues long. RNA extraction was followed by reverse transcription into cDNA, which acted as the sequencing template. The assay was immunoSEQ multiplex PCR, and TCRdb's table has in-frame clones only and misses some. The repertoire includes around 82,000 clones, 45% to 60% of them detected once, and approximately 5.7% sits in the top ten. Study-wide points: Clonality was higher in lesional than normal scalp, especially in alopecia totalis/universalis.

Points on this clone: The antigen is unknown.

J is TRBJ2-1 and V is TRBV27; unclear D gene. Sequenced material: NKG2D-high CD8+ T cells sorted from blood. The receptor was isolated from a human donor with alopecia areata. The DNA for the CDR3 is TGTGCCAGCAGTTGGGTAGTCCACAATGAGCAGTTCTTC. It specifies CASSWVVHNEQFF.